The 14 T cell receptor beta chains reported below all come from one sample, sequenced in a study of CD8+ T cells in alopecia areata. Documented treatment: oral pan-JAK inhibitor, 5-10 mg twice daily. It was cDNA, reverse transcribed from extracted RNA, that served as the sequencing template. The assay was immunoSEQ multiplex PCR, and TCRdb's table has in-frame clones only and misses some. The sample holds around 300,000 clones, around three fifths seen once. The source material was CD4+ T cells sorted from blood, sampled at roughly week 53, from a patient treated with tofacitinib. Every receptor here comes from a human donor with alopecia areata.

The J gene is TRBJ1-2, the V gene TRBV5-6; the D is unclear. This CDR3 is 14 amino acids long. With 4 bases removed from V and 0 bases from J, the gap between germline ends came to 10 bases. Germline CDR1 reads SGHDT; CDR2 reads YYEEEE. The CDR3 DNA sequence: TGTGCCAGCAGCAGGTCCATTTCTAACTATGGCTACACCTTC. Residues: CASSRSISNYGYTF.

The rearrangement joins TRBV9 to TRBJ2-7, with D tentatively TRBD2 (7 bases). The CDR3 is 16 residues long. V was shortened by 4 bases and J by 6 bases, with 23 bases between the two germline ends. Germline-derived CDR1 and CDR2 are SGDLS and YYNGEE. The CDR3: CASSLGGATDRGEQYF. Written as DNA, the CDR3 is TGTGCCAGCAGCCTAGGGGGGGCGACCGATCGAGGCGAGCAGTACTTC.

This chain joins TRBV7-8 and TRBJ1-2; D gene unclear. The V gene's germline CDR1 is SGHVS and CDR2 FQNEAQ. V was clipped by 1 base and J by 1 base, with 16 bases between them. The CDR3 has 17 residues. CDR3 in amino acids: CASSLVPIRRFNYGYTF. The DNA for the CDR3 is TGTGCCAGCAGCTTAGTACCTATTAGGCGATTTAACTATGGCTACACCTTC.

The V call is TRBV9, the J call TRBJ2-7; D unclear. The CDR3 consists of 15 residues. Germline CDR1 reads SGDLS; CDR2 reads YYNGEE. Trimming took 0 bases from V and 0 from J, leaving 10 bases between them. CDR3 DNA: TGTGCCAGCAGCGTAGGGACGGGTAGCTCCTACGAGCAGTACTTC. This sequence encodes CASSVGTGSSYEQYF.

This clone was counted only a few times. The sample contains more than one DNA sequence encoding this CDR3. This chain joins TRBV29-1 and TRBJ2-6; D not resolved. V was clipped by 4 bases and J by 1 base, with 5 bases between them. The CDR3 totals 13 residues. Per germline, CDR1 SQVTM and CDR2 ANQGSEA. The CDR3 here is CSVVGSGANVLTF. CDR3 DNA: TGCAGCGTTGTGGGTTCTGGGGCCAACGTCCTGACTTTC.

This chain links TRBV27 with TRBJ1-2; D remains unclear. Germline values: CDR1 MNHEY, CDR2 SMNVEV (reference sequence). CDR3 length: 13 residues. V lost 4 bases, J lost 5 bases, and 11 bases lay in between. CDR3 protein: CASSSGPQYGYTF. The CDR3 DNA reads as TGTGCCAGCAGTTCCGGGCCCCAATATGGCTACACCTTC.

The chain carries TRBV25-1 and TRBJ1-1; TRBD1 might be the D (6 bases). Germline CDR1 and CDR2: MGHDK and SYGVNS. The CDR3 consists of 13 residues. V lost 5 bases, J lost 6 bases, and 13 bases lay in between. CDR3 amino acids: CASSITGTAEAFF. As DNA, the CDR3 is TGTGCCAGCAGTATCACAGGGACTGCTGAAGCTTTCTTT. The entire variable domain, with the rest obtained from reference TRBV25-1 and TRBJ1-1, is as follows: EADIYQTPRYLVIGTGKKITLECSQTMGHDKMYWYQQDPGMELHLIHYSYGVNSTEKGDLSSESTVSRIRTEHFPLTLESARPSHTSQYLCASSITGTAEAFFGQGTRLTVV.

The chain uses TRBV29-1 and TRBJ1-1, with D possibly TRBD1 on 6 matching bases. The CDR3 loop spans 14 amino acids. V shed 0 bases and J shed 4 bases, with 12 bases lying between them. Germline V lookup: CDR1 SQVTM, CDR2 ANQGSEA. The CDR3 loop is CSVEDRQGTTEAFF. In DNA form, the CDR3 reads TGCAGCGTTGAAGATCGGCAGGGGACCACTGAAGCTTTCTTT.

The chain uses TRBV5-4 and TRBJ2-7, with D uncertain. The CDR3 has 13 amino acids. Looked up from germline, CDR1 is SGHNT and CDR2 is YYREEE (reference sequence). V shed 0 bases and J shed 2 bases, with 6 bases lying between them. CDR3 DNA sequence: TGTGCCAGCAGCTTGGGCCCCCCCTACGAGCAGTACTTC. This codes for CASSLGPPYEQYF.

The rearrangement uses TRBV5-6 and TRBJ1-1; no firm D call. CDR3 length: 15 amino acids. Germline CDR1 reads SGHDT; CDR2 reads YYEEEE. V dropped 0 bases and J dropped 2 bases, with 11 bases sitting between them. This CDR3 is CASSLDPGLNTEAFF. Written as DNA, the CDR3 is TGTGCCAGCAGCTTGGATCCGGGCTTAAACACTGAAGCTTTCTTT.

The chain uses TRBV29-1 and TRBJ2-3, with 9 bases aligning to TRBD2. V lost 6 bases and J lost 4; bases outside the gene matches: 8. The germline V gene encodes CDR1 SQVTM and CDR2 ANQGSEA. The CDR3 contains 14 residues. The CDR3 loop reads CSVPLAGTADTQYF. The DNA of the CDR3 is TGCAGCGTCCCGCTAGCGGGGACTGCAGATACGCAGTATTTT.

The chain uses TRBV5-1 and TRBJ2-5, with 9 bases lining up with TRBD1. V lost 3 bases, J lost 5 bases, and 8 bases stayed unmatched. Germline V gene data show CDR1 as SGHRS and CDR2 as YFSETQ. The CDR3 is 15 residues long. The CDR3 loop is CASSSTGTGFETQYF. The CDR3 region has the DNA TGCGCCAGCAGCTCCACCGGGACAGGGTTTGAGACCCAGTACTTC.

The gene calls are TRBV7-8 and TRBJ1-2; D is uncertain. The CDR3 is 13 residues long. Trimming cost V 1 base and J 5 bases, with 8 bases left between them. Per germline, CDR1 SGHVS and CDR2 FQNEAQ. CDR3 amino acids: CASSLEAKYGYTF. Written as DNA, the CDR3 is TGTGCCAGCAGCTTAGAGGCGAAATATGGCTACACCTTC.

The CDR3 DNA is TGTGCCAGCAGGCGACAGGGACTCAATGGGGTAATAACTGAAGCTTTCTTT. This encodes CASRRQGLNGVITEAFF. The chain has TRBV13 and TRBJ1-1, with 7 bases aligning to TRBD1. With 6 bases clipped from V and 5 bases from J, the junction kept 18 bases outside the gene matches. This CDR3 comprises 17 residues. The V gene's germline CDR1 is PRHDT and CDR2 FYEKMQ (reference sequence).